Presented here are 11 T cell receptor beta chains from one specimen sequenced in a study of monozygotic twins with inflammatory bowel disease. TCRdb reprocessed the 5' RACE reads and keeps a single row for each CDR3 protein, giving no DNA. This sample's table reports about 160,000 distinct CDR3 sequences. Material for sequencing was blood. The receptors originated from a human donor with ulcerative colitis or Crohn's disease, or a healthy co-twin of an affected twin (not recorded which).

The chain has TRBV28 and TRBJ2-7; TCRdb selects TRBD1, and the lack of DNA leaves this call unchecked. CDR1 and CDR2 (germline): MDHEN, SYDVKM. The CDR3 covers 19 residues. The CDR3 loop is CASSLPHPWTRKSSYEQYF.

This chain links TRBV7-2 with TRBJ2-7; lacking DNA, the TRBD2 call made by TCRdb goes unchecked. The CDR3 loop spans 14 amino acids. Germline lookup yields CDR1 SGHTA and CDR2 FQGNSA. The CDR3 region is CASSLTRGTYEQYF.

V gene TRBV12-3 or TRBV12-4 combines with J gene TRBJ1-2. The CDR3 runs to 12 residues. This chain's CDR3 is CASSLSGDGYTF.

V gene TRBV4-1 combines with J gene TRBJ1-2; TCRdb gives TRBD1 as the D gene, but with no DNA this cannot be confirmed. This CDR3 contains 13 residues. The germline V gene has CDR1 MGHRA and CDR2 YSYEKL. The CDR3 sequence: CASSQVTGDGDTF.

This chain's CDR3 is CASSPPDRTLPYEQYF. The genes are TRBV18 and TRBJ2-7; with no DNA, the TCRdb D assignment of TRBD1 cannot be verified. The germline CDR1 and CDR2 sequences are KGHSH and LQKENI. The CDR3 sequence is 16 residues long.

The genes are TRBV20-1 and TRBJ2-7; absent DNA, TCRdb's TRBD2 call cannot be checked. The CDR3 has 15 amino acids. Germline CDR1 reads DFQATT; CDR2 reads SNEGSKA (reference sequence). The CDR3 protein is CSASRTSGHSYEQYF.

The V and J genes are TRBV27 and TRBJ2-5. CDR1 is MNHEY and CDR2 is SMNVEV in the germline V gene (reference sequence). The CDR3 covers 16 residues. The CDR3 loop is CASSLFWNRNQETQYF.

The chain carries TRBV3-1 and TRBJ2-1. The CDR3 contains 17 residues. Germline V gives CDR1 LGHDT, CDR2 YNNKEL (reference sequence). The CDR3 loop reads CASSPPTALSSYNEQFF.

The chain recombines TRBV7-2 with TRBJ1-1. Germline V CDR1 and CDR2: SGHTA, FQGNSA. This CDR3 has 14 amino acids. The CDR3: CASSLADKNTEAFF.

V is TRBV18 and J is TRBJ2-1; TCRdb proposes TRBD2, but this gene call is untestable without DNA. This CDR3 is built from 18 residues. Germline CDR1 reads KGHSH; CDR2 reads LQKENI. The CDR3 sequence is CASSRGRERGDPYNEQFF. The full variable domain, its missing parts supplied by reference TRBV18 and TRBJ2-1, is NAGVMQNPRHLVRRRGQEARLRCSPMKGHSHVYWYRQLPEEGLKFMVYLQKENIIDESGMPKERFSAEFPKEGPSILRIQQVVRGDSAAYFCASSRGRERGDPYNEQFFGPGTRLTVL.

This chain links TRBV9 with TRBJ2-3; TCRdb returns TRBD1, unconfirmable since there is no DNA. This CDR3 comprises 15 residues. Germline V gene lookup returns CDR1 SGDLS and CDR2 YYNGEE. This CDR3 is CASSGWDSPADTQYF.